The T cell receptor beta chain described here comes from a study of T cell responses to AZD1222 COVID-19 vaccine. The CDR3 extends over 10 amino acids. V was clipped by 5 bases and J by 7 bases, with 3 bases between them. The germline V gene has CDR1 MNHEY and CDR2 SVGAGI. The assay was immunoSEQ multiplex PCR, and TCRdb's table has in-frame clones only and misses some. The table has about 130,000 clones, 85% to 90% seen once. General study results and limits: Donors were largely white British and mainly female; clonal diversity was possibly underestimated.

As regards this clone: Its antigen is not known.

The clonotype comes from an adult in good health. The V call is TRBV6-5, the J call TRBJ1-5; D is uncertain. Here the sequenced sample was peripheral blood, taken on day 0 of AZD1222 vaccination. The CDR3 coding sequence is TGTGCCAGCAGTCTCCAGCCCCAGCATTTT. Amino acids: CASSLQPQHF.